This TCR beta chain was recovered during a study of cytomegalovirus exposure and HLA in healthy donors. PCR employed 60 Vbeta and 13 Jbeta primers. Some clones are missing from TCRdb's copy, which holds only in-frame ones; the method was immunoSEQ multiplex PCR. The sample carries roughly 200,000 clones, 86% recorded once. Germline lookup yields CDR1 SGHDN and CDR2 FVKESK. The CDR3 sequence is 16 residues long. The germline V and J ends were trimmed by 0 bases and 4 bases, with 14 bases remaining between them. The specimen sequenced was PBMCs. The TCR was taken from a woman aged 25 to 39 in good health and CMV-seronegative. The chain couples TRBV14 to TRBJ2-3; possibly TRBD2 for D (6 bases). The CDR3 loop is CASSQDWDGGSDTQYF. CDR3 DNA sequence: TGTGCCAGCAGCCAAGATTGGGACGGGGGATCAGATACGCAGTATTTT.